These T cell receptor beta chains were read from a single sample in a study of graft-versus-host responses after intestinal transplantation. This table comes from immunoSEQ multiplex PCR, and its TCRdb copy is limited to in-frame clones, with some not included. The profile shows over 75,000 clones, about 90% of them singletons. Their antigen targets remain unknown. Sequences were derived from unstimulated CD8+ T cells sorted from spleen or lymph node cells, sampled before transplant. These receptors came from a human donor who was the organ donor for an intestinal transplant. The CDR3 runs from the conserved cysteine through the conserved F or W. The D gene is left open where the match is weak. Where a row states a size, it is once, few, many or the class of an expanded clone; other rows omit it.

CDR3aa | CDR3nt | d_gene | j_gene | abundance | v_gene
CASSRGRDSSYNEQFF | TGTGCCAGCAGCCGCGGACGGGATAGCTCCTACAATGAGCAGTTCTTC | - | TRBJ2-1 | - | TRBV7-6
CASSLWASGINVNNEQFF | TGTGCCAGCAGTTTATGGGCTAGCGGGATCAACGTAAACAATGAGCAGTTCTTC | TRBD2 | TRBJ2-1 | - | TRBV27
CASSTDWGNEQFF | TGTGCCAGCAGTACGGACTGGGGCAATGAGCAGTTCTTC | - | TRBJ2-1 | once | TRBV6-5
CASRTDNYQGSTEAFF | TGTGCCAGCAGGACTGATAACTATCAGGGAAGCACTGAAGCTTTCTTT | - | TRBJ1-1 | once | TRBV25-1
CASSRSWRGAYYNEQFF | TGTGCCAGCAGCCGGTCGTGGCGGGGGGCTTACTACAATGAGCAGTTCTTC | TRBD2 | TRBJ2-1 | once | TRBV14
CASSQKGTSNTDTQYF | TGTGCCAGCAGCCAGAAAGGGACTAGCAACACAGATACGCAGTATTTT | TRBD2 | TRBJ2-3 | - | TRBV4-2
CASSDGLAGVQQETQYF | TGCGCCAGCAGTGATGGACTAGCGGGAGTCCAGCAAGAGACCCAGTACTTC | TRBD2 | TRBJ2-5 | - | TRBV10-1
CASGPGGSYGYTF | TGTGCCAGTGGGCCGGGGGGGTCCTATGGCTACACCTTC | - | TRBJ1-2 | - | TRBV5-5
CASSLTGAEAFF | TGTGCCAGCAGCCTTACGGGAGCTGAAGCTTTCTTT | - | TRBJ1-1 | - | TRBV5-8
CASSVAAGGPGYETQYF | TGTGCCAGCAGCGTAGCAGCGGGAGGGCCGGGGTATGAGACCCAGTACTTC | TRBD2 | TRBJ2-5 | - | TRBV9
CASSHTLSGELFF | TGCGCCAGCAGCCATACTCTCTCCGGGGAGCTGTTTTTT | - | TRBJ2-2 | - | TRBV4-1
CASSLGLLQETQYF | TGTGCCAGCAGCTTAGGCCTATTACAAGAGACCCAGTACTTC | - | TRBJ2-5 | - | TRBV7-6
CASSVSNALTSTDTQYF | TGTGCCAGCAGCGTGAGTAATGCCCTTACTAGCACAGATACGCAGTATTTT | - | TRBJ2-3 | - | TRBV9
CASHPIRVGQPFYEQYF | TGTGCCAGCCACCCGATTCGTGTAGGACAGCCTTTCTACGAGCAGTACTTC | - | TRBJ2-7 | - | TRBV5-6
CASSLEDREGGELFF | TGTGCCAGCAGCTTAGAGGACAGGGAGGGCGGGGAGCTGTTTTTT | - | TRBJ2-2 | - | TRBV7-8
CASSQRQGDEKLFF | TGTGCCAGCAGCCAACGACAGGGAGACGAAAAACTGTTTTTT | TRBD1 | TRBJ1-4 | - | TRBV7-9
CASMVSVADSYNYGYTF | TGTGCCAGTATGGTCTCGGTGGCGGACTCTTATAACTATGGCTACACCTTC | - | TRBJ1-2 | - | TRBV19
CASSSGQGRIETQYF | TGTGCCAGCAGTTCAGGACAGGGGAGGATAGAGACCCAGTACTTC | TRBD1 | TRBJ2-5 | - | TRBV6-5
CASSLDWGGGLGGEQYF | TGTGCCAGCAGTTTAGATTGGGGGGGAGGGCTCGGAGGGGAGCAGTACTTC | TRBD2 | TRBJ2-7 | - | TRBV28
CATASSGRRYEQYF | TGTGCCACCGCCTCTAGCGGGAGACGCTACGAGCAGTACTTC | TRBD2 | TRBJ2-7 | - | TRBV13
CASSQVNIVTGGTDTQYF | TGTGCCAGCAGCCAAGTTAATATTGTGACGGGTGGAACAGATACGCAGTATTTT | - | TRBJ2-3 | - | TRBV4-2
CASMSGRTGELFF | TGTGCCAGCATGAGCGGGAGGACCGGGGAGCTGTTTTTT | TRBD2 | TRBJ2-2 | - | TRBV9
CASSQYPAGWSTEAFF | TGCGCCAGCAGCCAATACCCGGCGGGGTGGTCCACTGAAGCTTTCTTT | - | TRBJ1-1 | - | TRBV4-1
CASSQTGRRGRF | TGTGCCAGCAGCCAGACCGGGCGAAGGGGGCGGTTT | TRBD1 | TRBJ1-1 | - | TRBV11-2
CASSYYRVRDTGELFF | TGTGCCAGCAGTTACTACCGTGTCCGGGATACCGGGGAGCTGTTTTTT | - | TRBJ2-2 | once | TRBV6-5
CASMRWTGDEKLFF | TGCGCCAGCATGAGATGGACAGGTGATGAAAAACTGTTTTTT | TRBD1 | TRBJ1-4 | - | TRBV5-1
CASSPNPGNTIYF | TGTGCCAGCAGCCCTAATCCTGGAAACACCATATATTTT | - | TRBJ1-3 | few | TRBV6-5
CASSPFRGSETQYF | TGTGCCAGCAGTCCCTTTCGCGGGAGTGAGACCCAGTACTTC | TRBD2 | TRBJ2-5 | - | TRBV27
CASSVSVNTEAFF | TGTGCCAGCAGTGTTTCAGTGAACACTGAAGCTTTCTTT | - | TRBJ1-1 | - | TRBV25-1
CAISGHHREQETQYF | TGTGCCATCAGCGGCCATCACAGGGAACAAGAGACCCAGTACTTC | - | TRBJ2-5 | - | TRBV10-3
CASSLSDTEAFF | TGTGCCAGCAGCTTATCGGACACTGAAGCTTTCTTT | - | TRBJ1-1 | - | TRBV7-9
CASSLGRGPYEQYF | TGTGCCAGCAGCTTAGGTAGGGGCCCCTACGAGCAGTACTTC | - | TRBJ2-7 | - | TRBV11-1
CASSEASLSNQPQHF | TGTGCCAGCAGTGAGGCCTCTTTGAGCAATCAGCCCCAGCATTTT | - | TRBJ1-5 | - | TRBV6-1
CASETNAGGTEAFF | TGTGCCAGCGAGACAAACGCGGGGGGCACTGAAGCTTTCTTT | - | TRBJ1-1 | - | TRBV2
CASSDSGLGGYTF | TGTGCCAGCAGTGACTCGGGTTTAGGTGGCTACACCTTC | - | TRBJ1-2 | - | TRBV25-1
CASTAGGTDTQYF | TGTGCCAGCACGGCGGGGGGCACAGATACGCAGTATTTT | TRBD2 | TRBJ2-3 | - | TRBV7-9
CASSLAPPGGNAGELFF | TGTGCCAGCAGCCTTGCCCCCCCGGGGGGGAACGCCGGGGAGCTGTTTTTT | TRBD2 | TRBJ2-2 | - | TRBV5-6
CASRGMRAGISTDTQYF | TGTGCCAGCAGGGGGATGCGGGCTGGCATCAGCACAGATACGCAGTATTTT | - | TRBJ2-3 | - | TRBV7-9
CASSPEWYEQYF | TGTGCCAGCAGTCCCGAGTGGTACGAGCAGTACTTC | - | TRBJ2-7 | - | TRBV28
CASSLTGVNQPQHF | TGTGCCAGCAGCCTGACAGGGGTCAATCAGCCCCAGCATTTT | TRBD1 | TRBJ1-5 | - | TRBV28
CASSPTRGTKRTEAFF | TGTGCCAGCAGCCCAACCAGGGGCACCAAGCGTACTGAAGCTTTCTTT | - | TRBJ1-1 | - | TRBV7-9
CASSIVGSSYEQYF | TGTGCCAGCAGCATCGTCGGGAGCTCCTACGAGCAGTACTTC | - | TRBJ2-7 | - | TRBV5-4
CAWSVWRKETQYF | TGTGCCTGGAGTGTATGGAGAAAAGAGACCCAGTACTTC | - | TRBJ2-5 | - | TRBV30
CASSQSGGRTGELFF | TGCGCCAGCAGCCAAAGCGGGGGGCGGACCGGGGAGCTGTTTTTT | TRBD2 | TRBJ2-2 | - | TRBV4-1
CASSFQGSTEAFF | TGTGCCAGCAGTTTTCAGGGGAGCACTGAAGCTTTCTTT | - | TRBJ1-1 | - | TRBV27
CASSLGSLTEAFF | TGTGCCAGCAGCTTAGGGAGTCTCACTGAAGCTTTCTTT | - | TRBJ1-1 | - | TRBV25-1
CASRSGNEQFF | TGTGCCAGCAGATCAGGGAATGAGCAGTTCTTC | - | TRBJ2-1 | - | TRBV6-1
CASSSRQVPNYGYTF | TGTGCCAGCAGCTCGAGACAGGTACCTAACTATGGCTACACCTTC | - | TRBJ1-2 | - | TRBV5-5
CSARLAGTYEQYF | TGCAGCGCCCGACTAGCGGGGACCTACGAGCAGTACTTC | TRBD2 | TRBJ2-7 | - | TRBV29-1
CASSFSVNEQFF | TGTGCCAGCAGCTTCTCCGTCAATGAGCAGTTCTTC | - | TRBJ2-1 | - | TRBV5-6
CASSLGPSDRRRNSPLHF | TGTGCCAGCAGCTTAGGGCCGAGTGACAGGAGGAGGAATTCACCCCTCCACTTT | - | TRBJ1-6 | once | TRBV13
CASIDRVSTNEKLFF | TGTGCCAGCATCGACAGGGTGTCTACTAATGAAAAACTGTTTTTT | TRBD1 | TRBJ1-4 | - | TRBV2
CATVRGPAYEQYF | TGTGCCACCGTACGCGGGCCTGCCTACGAGCAGTACTTC | - | TRBJ2-7 | few | TRBV2
CASSQVSNTEAFF | TGTGCCAGCAGCCAAGTCAGTAACACTGAAGCTTTCTTT | - | TRBJ1-1 | - | TRBV7-6